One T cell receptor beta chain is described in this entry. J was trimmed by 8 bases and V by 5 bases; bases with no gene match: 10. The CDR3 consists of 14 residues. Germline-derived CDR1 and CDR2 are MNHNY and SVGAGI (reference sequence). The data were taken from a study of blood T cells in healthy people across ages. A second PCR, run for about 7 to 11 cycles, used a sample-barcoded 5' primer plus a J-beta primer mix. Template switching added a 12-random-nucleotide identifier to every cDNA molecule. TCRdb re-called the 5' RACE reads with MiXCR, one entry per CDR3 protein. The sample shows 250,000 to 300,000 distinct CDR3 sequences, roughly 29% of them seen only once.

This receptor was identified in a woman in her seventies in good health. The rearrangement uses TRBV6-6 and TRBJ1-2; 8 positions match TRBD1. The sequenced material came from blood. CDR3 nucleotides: TGTGCCAGCAGTCCAACCGACAGGGGTGGAGGCTACACCTTC. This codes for CASSPTDRGGGYTF.